This TCR beta chain was captured in a study of blood T cell repertoires in COVID-19. Profiled with immunoSEQ multiplex PCR; TCRdb holds only in-frame clones, not every one. The table has just over 150,000 clones, around 85% seen once. CDR1 LNHDA and CDR2 SQIVND come from the germline V gene (reference sequence). CDR3 length: 15 residues. The germline V and J ends were trimmed by 3 bases and 5 bases, with 11 bases remaining between them. Material for sequencing was peripheral blood. The source of this sequence is a human donor with acute or convalescent COVID-19. The donor label of this sample is uncertain. This chain links TRBV19 with TRBJ1-6, with a possible D match to TRBD1 (5 bases). In DNA form, the CDR3 reads TGTGCCAGTAGTATGTGGGGACTAAATAATTCACCCCTCCACTTT. Translated, it gives CASSMWGLNNSPLHF.